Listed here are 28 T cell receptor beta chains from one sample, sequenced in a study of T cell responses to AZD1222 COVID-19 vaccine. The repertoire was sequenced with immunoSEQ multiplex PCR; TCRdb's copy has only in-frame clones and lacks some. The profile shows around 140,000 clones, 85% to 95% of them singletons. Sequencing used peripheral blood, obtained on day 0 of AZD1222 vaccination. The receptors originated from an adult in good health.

CDR3 coding DNA: TGTGCCAGCGTTCGCGAGCAGTACTTC. This translates into CASVREQYF. The chain carries TRBV6-9 and TRBJ2-7; D is ambiguous. V was cut by 8 bases and J by 6 bases, with 5 bases left in between. This CDR3 has 9 amino acids. Germline V lookup: CDR1 MNHGY, CDR2 SVAAGI.

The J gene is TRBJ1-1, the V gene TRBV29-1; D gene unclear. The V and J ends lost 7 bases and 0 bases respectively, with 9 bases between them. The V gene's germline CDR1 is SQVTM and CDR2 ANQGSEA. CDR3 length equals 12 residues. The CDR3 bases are TGCAGCGGGGCGGGCATGAACACTGAAGCTTTCTTT. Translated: CSGAGMNTEAFF. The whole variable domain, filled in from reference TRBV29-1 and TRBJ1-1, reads SAVISQKPSRDICQRGTSLTIQCQVDSQVTMMFWYRQQPGQSLTLIATANQGSEATYESGFVIDKFPISRPNLTFSTLTVSNMSPEDSSIYLCSGAGMNTEAFFGQGTRLTVV.

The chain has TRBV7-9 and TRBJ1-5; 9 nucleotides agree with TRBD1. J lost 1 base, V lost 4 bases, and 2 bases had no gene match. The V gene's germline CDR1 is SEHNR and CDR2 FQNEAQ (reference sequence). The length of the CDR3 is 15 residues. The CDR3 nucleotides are TGTGCCAGCAGCTGGGACAGGGAGAGCAATCAGCCCCAGCATTTT. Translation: CASSWDRESNQPQHF.

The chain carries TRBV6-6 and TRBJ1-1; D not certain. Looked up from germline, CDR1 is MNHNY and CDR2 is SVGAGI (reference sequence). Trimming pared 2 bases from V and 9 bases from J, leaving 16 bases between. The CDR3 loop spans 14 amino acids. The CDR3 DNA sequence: TGTGCCAGCAGTTACCCCCCGAGGGCATACAAAGCTTTCTTT. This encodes CASSYPPRAYKAFF.

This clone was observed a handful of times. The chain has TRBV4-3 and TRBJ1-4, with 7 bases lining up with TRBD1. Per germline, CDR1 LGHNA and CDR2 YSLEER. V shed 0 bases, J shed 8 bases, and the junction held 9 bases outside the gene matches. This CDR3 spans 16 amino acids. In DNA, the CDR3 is TGCGCCAGCAGCCAAGATAGGACAGGTGCCAAGGAAAAACTGTTTTTT. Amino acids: CASSQDRTGAKEKLFF.

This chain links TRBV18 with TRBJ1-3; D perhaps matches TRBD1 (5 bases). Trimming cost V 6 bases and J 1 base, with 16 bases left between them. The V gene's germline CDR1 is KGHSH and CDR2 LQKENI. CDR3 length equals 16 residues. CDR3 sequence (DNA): TGTGCCAGCTCCCTACAACTAGGGGCTTCTGGAAACACCATATATTTT. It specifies CASSLQLGASGNTIYF. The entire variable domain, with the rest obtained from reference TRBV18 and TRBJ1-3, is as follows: NAGVMQNPRHLVRRRGQEARLRCSPMKGHSHVYWYRQLPEEGLKFMVYLQKENIIDESGMPKERFSAEFPKEGPSILRIQQVVRGDSAAYFCASSLQLGASGNTIYFGEGSWLTVV.

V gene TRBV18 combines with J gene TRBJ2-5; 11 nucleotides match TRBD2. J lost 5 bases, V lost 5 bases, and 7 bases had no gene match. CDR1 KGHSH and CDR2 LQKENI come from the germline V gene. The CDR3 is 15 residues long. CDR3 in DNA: TGTGCCAGCTCAGCGGGACTAGCGGAAGCGGAGACCCAGTACTTC. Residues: CASSAGLAEAETQYF.

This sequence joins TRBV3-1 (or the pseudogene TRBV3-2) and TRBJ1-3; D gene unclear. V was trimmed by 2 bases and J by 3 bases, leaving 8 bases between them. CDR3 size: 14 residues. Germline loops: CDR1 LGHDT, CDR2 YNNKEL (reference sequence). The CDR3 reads CASSQHEFGNTIYF. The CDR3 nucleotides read TGTGCCAGCAGCCAACACGAGTTTGGAAACACCATATATTTT.

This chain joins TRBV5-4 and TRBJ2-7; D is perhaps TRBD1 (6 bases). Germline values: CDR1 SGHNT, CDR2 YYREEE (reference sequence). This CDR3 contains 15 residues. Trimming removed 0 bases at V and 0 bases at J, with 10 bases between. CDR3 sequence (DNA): TGTGCCAGCAGCTTGGATCAGGGGTACTCCTACGAGCAGTACTTC. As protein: CASSLDQGYSYEQYF.

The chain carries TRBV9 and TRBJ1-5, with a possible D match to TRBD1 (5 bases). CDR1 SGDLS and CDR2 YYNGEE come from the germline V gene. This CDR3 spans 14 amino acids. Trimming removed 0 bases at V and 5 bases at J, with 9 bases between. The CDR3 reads CASSVGGAHQPQHF. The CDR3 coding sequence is TGTGCCAGCAGCGTAGGAGGGGCTCATCAGCCCCAGCATTTT.

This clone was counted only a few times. The DNA of the CDR3 is TGTGCCAGCCAACCCTGGGGCGATCAGCCCCAGCATTTT. Its protein product is CASQPWGDQPQHF. The chain uses TRBV25-1 and TRBJ1-5, with D tentatively TRBD1 (5 bases). The CDR3 length is 13 residues. The V and J ends lost 8 bases and 5 bases respectively, with 13 bases between them. Germline loops: CDR1 MGHDK, CDR2 SYGVNS.

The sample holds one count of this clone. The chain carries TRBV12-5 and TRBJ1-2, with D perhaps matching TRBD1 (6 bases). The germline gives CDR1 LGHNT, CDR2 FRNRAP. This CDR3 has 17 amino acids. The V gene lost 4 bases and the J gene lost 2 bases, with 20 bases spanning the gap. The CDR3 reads CASGSKGWPGQNYGYTF. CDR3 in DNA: TGTGCTAGTGGTTCCAAAGGGTGGCCGGGACAAAACTATGGCTACACCTTC.

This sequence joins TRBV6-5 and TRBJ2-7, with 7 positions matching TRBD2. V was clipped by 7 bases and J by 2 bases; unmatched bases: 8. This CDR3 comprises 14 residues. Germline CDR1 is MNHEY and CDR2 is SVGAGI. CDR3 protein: CASTLKGGTYEQYF. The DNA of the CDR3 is TGTGCCAGCACCCTAAAGGGAGGGACCTACGAGCAGTACTTC.

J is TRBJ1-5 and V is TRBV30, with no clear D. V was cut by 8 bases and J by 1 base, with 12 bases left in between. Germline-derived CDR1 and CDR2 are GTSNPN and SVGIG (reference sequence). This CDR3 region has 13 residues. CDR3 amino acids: CALGVQSNQPQHF. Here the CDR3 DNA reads TGTGCCCTTGGGGTTCAGAGCAATCAGCCCCAGCATTTT.

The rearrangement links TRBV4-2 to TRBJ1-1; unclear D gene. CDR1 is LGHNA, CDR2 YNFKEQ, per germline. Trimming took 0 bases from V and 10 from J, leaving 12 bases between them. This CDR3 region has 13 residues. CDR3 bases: TGTGCCAGCAGCCAAGAGGGCAGTTTCGGAGCTTTCTTT. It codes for CASSQEGSFGAFF.

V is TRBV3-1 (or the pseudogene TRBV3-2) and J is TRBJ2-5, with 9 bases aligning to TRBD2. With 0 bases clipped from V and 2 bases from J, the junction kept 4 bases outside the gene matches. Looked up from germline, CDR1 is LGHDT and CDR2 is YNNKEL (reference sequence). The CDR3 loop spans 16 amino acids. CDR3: CASSQEGLALQETQYF. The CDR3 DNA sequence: TGTGCCAGCAGCCAAGAGGGACTAGCCCTTCAAGAGACCCAGTACTTC.

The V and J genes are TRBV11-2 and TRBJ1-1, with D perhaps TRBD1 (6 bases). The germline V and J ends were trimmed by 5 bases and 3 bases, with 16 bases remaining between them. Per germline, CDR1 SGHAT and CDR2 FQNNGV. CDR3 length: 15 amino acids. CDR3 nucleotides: TGTGCCAGCAGCGTAACAGGGTTAGTGGACACTGAAGCTTTCTTT. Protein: CASSVTGLVDTEAFF.

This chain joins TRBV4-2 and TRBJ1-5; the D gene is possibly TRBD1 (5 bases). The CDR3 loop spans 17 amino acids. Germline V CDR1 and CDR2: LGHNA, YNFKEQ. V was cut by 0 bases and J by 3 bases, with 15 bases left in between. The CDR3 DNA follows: TGTGCCAGCAGCCAAGATCCGGGGACGGAATACAATCAGCCCCAGCATTTT. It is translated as CASSQDPGTEYNQPQHF.

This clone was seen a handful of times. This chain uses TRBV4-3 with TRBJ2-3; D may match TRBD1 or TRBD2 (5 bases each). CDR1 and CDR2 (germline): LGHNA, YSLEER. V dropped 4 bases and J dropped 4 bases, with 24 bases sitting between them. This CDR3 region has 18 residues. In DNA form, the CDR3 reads TGCGCCAGCAGCCGCGAGGGGCACGGACTTCTGGGGGCAGATACGCAGTATTTT. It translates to CASSREGHGLLGADTQYF.

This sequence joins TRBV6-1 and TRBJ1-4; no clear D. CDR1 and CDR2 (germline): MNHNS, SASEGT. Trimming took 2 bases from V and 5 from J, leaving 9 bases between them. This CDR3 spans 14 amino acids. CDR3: CASSELGKNEKLFF. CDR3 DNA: TGTGCCAGCAGTGAATTGGGCAAGAATGAAAAACTGTTTTTT.

The CDR3, as DNA: TGTGCTAGTGGAATGACAGGGAGTGGGCAGCCCCAGCATTTT. Protein sequence: CASGMTGSGQPQHF. The rearrangement uses TRBV12-5 and TRBJ1-5, with 7 bases aligning to TRBD1. V gave up 6 bases and J gave up 7 bases; unmatched junction bases: 9. CDR3 length: 14 amino acids. Germline V gene data show CDR1 as LGHNT and CDR2 as FRNRAP.

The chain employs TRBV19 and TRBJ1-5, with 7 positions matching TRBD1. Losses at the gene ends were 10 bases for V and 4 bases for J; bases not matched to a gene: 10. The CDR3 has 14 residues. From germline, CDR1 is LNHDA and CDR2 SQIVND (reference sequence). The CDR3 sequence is CATTETGLNQPQHF. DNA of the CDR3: TGTGCCACCACCGAGACAGGGTTAAATCAGCCCCAGCATTTT. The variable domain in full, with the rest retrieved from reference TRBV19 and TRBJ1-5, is DGGITQSPKYLFRKEGQNVTLSCEQNLNHDAMYWYRQDPGQGLRLIYYSQIVNDFQKGDIAEGYSVSREKKESFPLTVTSAQKNPTAFYLCATTETGLNQPQHFGDGTRLSIL.

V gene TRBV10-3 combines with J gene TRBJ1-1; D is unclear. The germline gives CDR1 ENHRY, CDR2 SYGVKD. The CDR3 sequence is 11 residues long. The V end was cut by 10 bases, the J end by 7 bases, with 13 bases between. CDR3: CATGRAGEAFF. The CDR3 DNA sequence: TGTGCCACCGGCCGGGCGGGTGAAGCTTTCTTT.

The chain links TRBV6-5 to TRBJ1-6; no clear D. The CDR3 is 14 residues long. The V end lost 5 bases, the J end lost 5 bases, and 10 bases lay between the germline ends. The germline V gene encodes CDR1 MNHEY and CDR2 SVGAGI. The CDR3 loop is CASSRAVDNSPLHF. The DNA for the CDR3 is TGTGCCAGCAGTCGGGCAGTGGATAATTCACCCCTCCACTTT.

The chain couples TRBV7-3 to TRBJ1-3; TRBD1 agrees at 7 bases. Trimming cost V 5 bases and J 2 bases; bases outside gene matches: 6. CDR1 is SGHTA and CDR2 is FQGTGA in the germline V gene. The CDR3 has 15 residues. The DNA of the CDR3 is TGTGCCAGCAGCGCTTCCGGGACAGCTGGAAACACCATATATTTT. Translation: CASSASGTAGNTIYF. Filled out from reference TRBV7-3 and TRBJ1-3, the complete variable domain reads GAGVSQTPSNKVTEKGKYVELRCDPISGHTALYWYRQSLGQGPEFLIYFQGTGAADDSGLPNDRFFAVRPEGSVSTLKIQRTERGDSAVYLCASSASGTAGNTIYFGEGSWLTVV.

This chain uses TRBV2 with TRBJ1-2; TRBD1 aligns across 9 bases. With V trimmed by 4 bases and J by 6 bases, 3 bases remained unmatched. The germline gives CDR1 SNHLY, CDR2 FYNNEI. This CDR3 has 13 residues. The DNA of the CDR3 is TGTGCCAGCAGTGCGGGACAGGGAAATGGCTACACCTTC. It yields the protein CASSAGQGNGYTF. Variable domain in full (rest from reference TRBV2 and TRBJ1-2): EPEVTQTPSHQVTQMGQEVILRCVPISNHLYFYWYRQILGQKVEFLVSFYNNEISEKSEIFDDQFSVERPDGSNFTLKIRSTKLEDSAMYFCASSAGQGNGYTFGSGTRLTVV.

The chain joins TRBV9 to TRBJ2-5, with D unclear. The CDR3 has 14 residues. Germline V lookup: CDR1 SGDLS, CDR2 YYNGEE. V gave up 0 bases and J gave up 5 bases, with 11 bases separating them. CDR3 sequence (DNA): TGTGCCAGCAGCGTAGGTTTGGTCGGGGAGACCCAGTACTTC. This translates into CASSVGLVGETQYF.

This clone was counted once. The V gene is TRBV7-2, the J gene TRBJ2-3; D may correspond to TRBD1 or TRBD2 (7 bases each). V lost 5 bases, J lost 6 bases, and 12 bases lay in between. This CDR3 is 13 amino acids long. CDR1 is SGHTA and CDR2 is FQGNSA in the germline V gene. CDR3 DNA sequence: TGTGCCAGCAGCCCCCAGGGGGGGGATACGCAGTATTTT. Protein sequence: CASSPQGGDTQYF.